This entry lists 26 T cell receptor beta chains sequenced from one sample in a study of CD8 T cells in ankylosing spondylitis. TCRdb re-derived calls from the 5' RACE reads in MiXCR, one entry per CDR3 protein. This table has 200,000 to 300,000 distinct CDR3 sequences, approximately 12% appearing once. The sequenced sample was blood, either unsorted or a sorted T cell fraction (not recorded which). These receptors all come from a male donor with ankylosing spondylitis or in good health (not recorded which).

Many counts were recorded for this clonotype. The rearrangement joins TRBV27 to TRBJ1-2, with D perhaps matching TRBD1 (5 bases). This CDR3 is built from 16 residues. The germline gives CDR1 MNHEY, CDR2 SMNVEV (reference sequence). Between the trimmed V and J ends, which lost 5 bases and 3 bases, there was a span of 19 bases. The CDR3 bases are TGTGCCAGCAGTCCCCTGGGGCAGGCGAAATACTATGGCTACACCTTC. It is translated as CASSPLGQAKYYGYTF.

CDR3 DNA: TGTGCCAGCAGCTTCGGGAGGCTAGTCACCGGGGAGCTGTTTTTT. It encodes CASSFGRLVTGELFF. The chain couples TRBV7-8 to TRBJ2-2; 7 bases match TRBD2. From germline, CDR1 is SGHVS and CDR2 FQNEAQ. CDR3 size: 15 residues. Germline trimming cut 3 bases from V and 4 bases from J; bases unmatched to any gene: 5. Based on the CDR3 plus reference TRBV7-8 and TRBJ2-2, the full variable domain is GAGVSQSPRYKVAKRGQDVALRCDPISGHVSLFWYQQALGQGPEFLTYFQNEAQLDKSGLPSDRFFAERPEGSVSTLKIQRTQQEDSAVYLCASSFGRLVTGELFFGEGSRLTVL.

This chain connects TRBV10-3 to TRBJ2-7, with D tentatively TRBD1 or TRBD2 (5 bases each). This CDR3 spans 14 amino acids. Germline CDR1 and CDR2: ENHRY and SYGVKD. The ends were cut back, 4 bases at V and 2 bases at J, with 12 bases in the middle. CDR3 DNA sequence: TGTGCCATCAGTGCGGGGCCCTCAGCCTACGAGCAGTACTTC. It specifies CAISAGPSAYEQYF.

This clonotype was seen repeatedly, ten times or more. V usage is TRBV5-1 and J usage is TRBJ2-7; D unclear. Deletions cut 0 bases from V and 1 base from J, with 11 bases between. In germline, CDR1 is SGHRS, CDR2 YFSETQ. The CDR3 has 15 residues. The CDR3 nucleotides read TGCGCCAGCAGCTTGGGACAATTAATTTCCTACGAGCAGTACTTC. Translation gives CASSLGQLISYEQYF.

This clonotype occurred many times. The CDR3 DNA sequence: TGTGCCAGCAGCGCTGCGGGGGGGGGCACAGATACGCAGTATTTT. It translates to CASSAAGGGTDTQYF. The chain combines TRBV9 with TRBJ2-3; 9 bases align to TRBD2. Germline V gene lookup returns CDR1 SGDLS and CDR2 YYNGEE. CDR3 length equals 15 residues. J was trimmed by 1 base and V by 3 bases; bases with no gene match: 3.

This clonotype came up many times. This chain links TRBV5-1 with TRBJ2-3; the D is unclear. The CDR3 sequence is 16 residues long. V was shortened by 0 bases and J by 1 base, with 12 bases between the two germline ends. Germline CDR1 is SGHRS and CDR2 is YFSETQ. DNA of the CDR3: TGCGCCAGCAGCTTGGCGGTCTCCTGGGGCACAGATACGCAGTATTTT. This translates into CASSLAVSWGTDTQYF.

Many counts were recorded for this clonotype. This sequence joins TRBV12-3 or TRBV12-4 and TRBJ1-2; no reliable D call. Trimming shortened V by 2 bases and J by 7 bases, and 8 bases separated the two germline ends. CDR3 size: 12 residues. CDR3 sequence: CASSLTEGGYTF. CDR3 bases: TGTGCCAGCAGTTTAACGGAGGGTGGCTACACCTTC.

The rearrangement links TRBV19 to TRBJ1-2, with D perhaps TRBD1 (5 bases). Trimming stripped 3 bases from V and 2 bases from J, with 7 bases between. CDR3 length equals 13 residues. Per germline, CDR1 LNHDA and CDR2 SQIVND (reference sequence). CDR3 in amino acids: CASSIGANYGYTF. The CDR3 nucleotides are TGTGCCAGTAGTATTGGGGCCAACTATGGCTACACCTTC.

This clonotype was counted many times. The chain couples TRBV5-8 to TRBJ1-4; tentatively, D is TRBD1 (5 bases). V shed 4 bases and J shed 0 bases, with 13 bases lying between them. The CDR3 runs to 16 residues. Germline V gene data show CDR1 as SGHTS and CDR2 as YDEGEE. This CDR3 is CASSVGTAATNEKLFF. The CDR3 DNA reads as TGTGCCAGCAGCGTCGGGACGGCCGCAACTAATGAAAAACTGTTTTTT.

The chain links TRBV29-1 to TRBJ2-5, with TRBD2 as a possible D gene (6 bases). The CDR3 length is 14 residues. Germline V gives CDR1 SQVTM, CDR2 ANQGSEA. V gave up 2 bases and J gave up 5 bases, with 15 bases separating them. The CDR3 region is CSVELRLVGETQYF. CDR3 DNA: TGCAGCGTTGAACTCCGACTAGTAGGTGAGACCCAGTACTTC.

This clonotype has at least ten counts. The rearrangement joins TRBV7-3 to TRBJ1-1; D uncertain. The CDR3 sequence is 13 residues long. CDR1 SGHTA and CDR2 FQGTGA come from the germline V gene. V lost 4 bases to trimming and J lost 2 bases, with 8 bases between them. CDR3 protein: CASSWQTNTEAFF. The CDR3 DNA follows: TGTGCCAGCAGCTGGCAGACTAACACTGAAGCTTTCTTT.

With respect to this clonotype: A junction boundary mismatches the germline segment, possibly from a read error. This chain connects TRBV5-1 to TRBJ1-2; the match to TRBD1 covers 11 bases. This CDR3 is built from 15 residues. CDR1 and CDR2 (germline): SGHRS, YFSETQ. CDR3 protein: CVSSLGQGDNYGYTF. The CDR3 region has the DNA TGCGTCAGCAGCTTGGGACAGGGGGATAACTATGGCTACACCTTC.

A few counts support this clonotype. The CDR3 bases are TGCGCCAGCAGCCTAGTGGGACAGGAACGCACAGATACGCAGTATTTT. Translated: CASSLVGQERTDTQYF. The chain is built from TRBV4-1 and TRBJ2-3; TRBD1 agrees at 8 bases. V gave up 4 bases and J gave up 1 base; unmatched junction bases: 7. Germline V gene sequence: CDR1 MGHRA, CDR2 YSYEKL. The length of the CDR3 is 16 residues.

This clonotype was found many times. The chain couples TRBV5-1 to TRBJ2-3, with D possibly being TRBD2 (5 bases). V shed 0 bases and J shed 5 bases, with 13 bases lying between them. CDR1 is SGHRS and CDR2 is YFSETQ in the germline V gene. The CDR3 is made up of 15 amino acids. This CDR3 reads CASSLETRGIDTQYF. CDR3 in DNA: TGCGCCAGCAGCTTGGAAACGAGAGGGATAGATACGCAGTATTTT.

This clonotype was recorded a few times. The CDR3 bases are TGTGCCAGCACCTCAGGAAGCGCCAGCGGCACAGATACGCAGTATTTT. Amino acid sequence: CASTSGSASGTDTQYF. The rearrangement uses TRBV12-3 or TRBV12-4 and TRBJ2-3; D is undetermined. Trimming stripped 7 bases from V and 1 base from J, with 18 bases between. CDR3 length equals 16 residues.

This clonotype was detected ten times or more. CDR3 region: CASGTLAGGADTQYF. DNA for the CDR3: TGTGCCAGCGGAACGCTAGCGGGAGGCGCAGATACGCAGTATTTT. The chain joins TRBV4-2 to TRBJ2-3, with 11 bases fitting TRBD2. V lost 8 bases to trimming and J lost 4 bases; unmatched junction nucleotides: 8. Germline CDR1 is LGHNA and CDR2 is YNFKEQ. The CDR3 is made up of 15 amino acids.

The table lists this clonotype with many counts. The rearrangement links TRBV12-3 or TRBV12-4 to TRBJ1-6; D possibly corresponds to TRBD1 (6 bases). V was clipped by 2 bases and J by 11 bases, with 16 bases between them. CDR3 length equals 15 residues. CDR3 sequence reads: CASSLTGDISAPLHF. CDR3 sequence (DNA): TGTGCCAGCAGTTTAACGGGGGACATTTCGGCACCCCTCCACTTT.

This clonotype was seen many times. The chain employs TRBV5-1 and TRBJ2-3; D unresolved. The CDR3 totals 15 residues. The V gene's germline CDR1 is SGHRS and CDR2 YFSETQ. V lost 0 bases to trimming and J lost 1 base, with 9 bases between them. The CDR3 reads CASSLVSTGTDTQYF. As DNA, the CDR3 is TGCGCCAGCAGCTTGGTTTCAACCGGCACAGATACGCAGTATTTT.

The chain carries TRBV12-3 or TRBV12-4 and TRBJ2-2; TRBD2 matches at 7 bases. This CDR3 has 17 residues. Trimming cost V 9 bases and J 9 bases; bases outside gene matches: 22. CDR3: CASQGREGQRSGRELFF. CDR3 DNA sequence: TGTGCCAGTCAAGGAAGGGAGGGCCAACGGTCGGGCAGGGAGCTGTTTTTT.

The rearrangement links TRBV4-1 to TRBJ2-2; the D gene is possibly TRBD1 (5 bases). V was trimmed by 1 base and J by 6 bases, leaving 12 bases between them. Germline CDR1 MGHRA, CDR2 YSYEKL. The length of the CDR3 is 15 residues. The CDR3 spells CASSQGPDSPGELFF. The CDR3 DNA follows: TGCGCCAGCAGCCAAGGACCCGACAGTCCCGGGGAGCTGTTTTTT.

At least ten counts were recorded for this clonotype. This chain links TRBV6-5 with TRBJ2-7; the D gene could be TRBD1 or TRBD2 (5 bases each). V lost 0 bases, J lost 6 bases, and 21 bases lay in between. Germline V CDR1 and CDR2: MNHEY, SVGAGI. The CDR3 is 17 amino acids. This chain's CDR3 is CASSYSISGTIGSEQYF. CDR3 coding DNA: TGTGCCAGCAGTTACTCTATCTCCGGGACCATAGGGTCCGAGCAGTACTTC.

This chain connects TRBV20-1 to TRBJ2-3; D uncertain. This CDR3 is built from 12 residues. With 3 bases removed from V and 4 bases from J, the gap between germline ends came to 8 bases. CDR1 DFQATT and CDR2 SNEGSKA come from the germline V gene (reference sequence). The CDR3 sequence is CSASGLSDTQYF. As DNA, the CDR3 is TGCAGTGCTAGTGGCCTCTCAGATACGCAGTATTTT.

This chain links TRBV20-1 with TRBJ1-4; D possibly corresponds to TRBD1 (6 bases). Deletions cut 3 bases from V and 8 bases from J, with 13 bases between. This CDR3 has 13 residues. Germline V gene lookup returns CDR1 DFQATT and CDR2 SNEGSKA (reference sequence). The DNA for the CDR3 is TGCAGTGCTAGGGGGGGGGGCGGCGAAAAACTGTTTTTT. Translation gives CSARGGGGEKLFF.

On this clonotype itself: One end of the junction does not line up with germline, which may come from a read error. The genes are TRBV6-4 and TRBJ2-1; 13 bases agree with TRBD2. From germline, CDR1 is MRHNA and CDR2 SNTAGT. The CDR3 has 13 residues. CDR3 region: CARRTSGSSEQFF. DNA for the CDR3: TGTGCCCGCAGGACTAGCGGGAGTAGTGAGCAGTTCTTC.

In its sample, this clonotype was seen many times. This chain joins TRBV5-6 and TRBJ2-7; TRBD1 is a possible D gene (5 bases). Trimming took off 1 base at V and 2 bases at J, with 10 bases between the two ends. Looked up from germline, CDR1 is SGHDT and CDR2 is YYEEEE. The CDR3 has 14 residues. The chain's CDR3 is CASSLMTAPYEQYF. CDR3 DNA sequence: TGTGCCAGCAGCTTGATGACAGCACCCTACGAGCAGTACTTC.

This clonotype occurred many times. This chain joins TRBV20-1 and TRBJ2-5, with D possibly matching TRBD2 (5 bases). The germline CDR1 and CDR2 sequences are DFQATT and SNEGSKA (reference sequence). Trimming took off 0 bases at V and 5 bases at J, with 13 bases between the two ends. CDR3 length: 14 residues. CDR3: CSARDSRAGETQYF. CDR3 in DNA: TGCAGTGCTAGAGATTCCCGGGCGGGTGAGACCCAGTACTTC.